The entry that follows covers one TCR beta chain sequence. Its cognate antigen is unknown. A process of 5'RACE template switching, which added a universal primer site and UMIs, was used to make TCR cDNA. A single record per CDR3 protein comes from TCRdb applying MiXCR to the 5' RACE reads. This table holds some 550,000 distinct CDR3 sequences, over 15% found once. The ends lost 1 base at V and 10 bases at J; junction bases unmatched: 6. The CDR3 length is 15 residues. CDR1 is MGHRA, CDR2 YSYEKL, per germline. The data originate from a study of T cells after yellow fever vaccination. General observations from the study: Shared CD4/CD8 clonotypes were a small share, likely from convergent recombination. Post-booster repertoires again held most primary-vaccination clones (roughly 95% CD4, roughly 90% CD8). Weaker, the secondary response peaked sooner, at day 5 versus 15.

This TCR was sampled from a man aged 25 to 40 who received the YFV17D yellow fever vaccine. This chain links TRBV4-1 with TRBJ2-1, with TRBD2 identical over 11 bases. The sequences come from PBMCs, collected 15 days after the yellow fever booster vaccination. This CDR3 reads CASSQVLAGGWEQFF. DNA of the CDR3: TGCGCCAGCAGCCAAGTCCTAGCGGGAGGATGGGAGCAGTTCTTC.